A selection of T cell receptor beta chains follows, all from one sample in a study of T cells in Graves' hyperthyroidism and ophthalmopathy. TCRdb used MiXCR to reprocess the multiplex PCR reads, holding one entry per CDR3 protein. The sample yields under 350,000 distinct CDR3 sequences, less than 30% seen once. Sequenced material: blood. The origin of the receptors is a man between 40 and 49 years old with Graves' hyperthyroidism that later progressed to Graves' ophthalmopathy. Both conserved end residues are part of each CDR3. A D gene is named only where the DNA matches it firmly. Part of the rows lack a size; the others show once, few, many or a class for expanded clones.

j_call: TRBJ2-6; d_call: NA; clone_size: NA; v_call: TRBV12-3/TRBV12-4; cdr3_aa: CASGTAVGANVLTF; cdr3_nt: TGTGCCAGCGGGACTGCGGTCGGGGCCAACGTCCTGACTTTC
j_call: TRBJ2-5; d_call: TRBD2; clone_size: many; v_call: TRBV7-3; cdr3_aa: CASSPGLAVGETQYF; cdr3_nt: TGTGCCAGCAGTCCCGGACTAGCGGTGGGGGAGACCCAGTACTTC
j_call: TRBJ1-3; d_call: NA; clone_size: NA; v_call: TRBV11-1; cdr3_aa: CASTLRGQGHSGNTIYF; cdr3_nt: TGTGCCAGCACCTTAAGAGGGCAGGGCCACTCTGGAAACACCATATATTTT
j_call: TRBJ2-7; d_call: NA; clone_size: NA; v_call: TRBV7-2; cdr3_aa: CASSKLSEAKYF; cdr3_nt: TGTGCCAGCAGCAAACTTTCGGAGGCGAAATACTTC
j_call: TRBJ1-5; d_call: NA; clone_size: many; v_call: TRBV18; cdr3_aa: CASSPPSGVSQPQHF; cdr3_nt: TGTGCCAGCTCACCCCCGTCGGGGGTGAGTCAGCCCCAGCATTTT
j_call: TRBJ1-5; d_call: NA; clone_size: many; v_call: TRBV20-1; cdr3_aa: CSARDPTGSQPQHF; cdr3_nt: TGCAGTGCTAGAGATCCTACAGGGAGTCAGCCCCAGCATTTT
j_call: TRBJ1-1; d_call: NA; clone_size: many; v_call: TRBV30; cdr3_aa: CAWSGMWPVDSEAFF; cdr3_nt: TGTGCCTGGAGTGGGATGTGGCCGGTGGATTCTGAAGCTTTCTTT
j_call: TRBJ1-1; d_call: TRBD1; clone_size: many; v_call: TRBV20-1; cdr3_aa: CSARTGIVRSEAFF; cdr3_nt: TGCAGTGCTAGGACAGGGATTGTTAGGTCTGAAGCTTTCTTT
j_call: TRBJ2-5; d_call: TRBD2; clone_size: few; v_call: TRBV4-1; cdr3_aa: CASSQHGLAGGGETQYF; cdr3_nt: TGCGCCAGCAGCCAACATGGACTAGCGGGAGGTGGGGAGACCCAGTACTTC
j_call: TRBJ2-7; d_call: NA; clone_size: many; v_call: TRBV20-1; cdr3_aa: CSASQGIGEQYF; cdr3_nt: TGCAGTGCTAGTCAGGGAATCGGCGAGCAGTACTTC
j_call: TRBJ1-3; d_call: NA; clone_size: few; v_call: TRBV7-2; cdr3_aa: CASSSWTTPGNTIYF; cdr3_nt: TGTGCCAGCAGCTCATGGACTACCCCTGGAAACACCATATATTTT
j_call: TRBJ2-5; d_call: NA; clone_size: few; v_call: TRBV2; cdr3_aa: CASASPRGTQYF; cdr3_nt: TGTGCCAGCGCCAGCCCCCGTGGGACCCAGTACTTC
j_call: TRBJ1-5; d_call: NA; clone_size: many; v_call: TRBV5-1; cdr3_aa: CASRVGDNQPQHF; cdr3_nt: TGCGCCAGCAGGGTGGGGGACAATCAGCCCCAGCATTTT
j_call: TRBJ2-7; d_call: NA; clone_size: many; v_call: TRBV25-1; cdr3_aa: CASSGSGLGSYEQYF; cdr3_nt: TGTGCCAGCAGTGGAAGCGGGTTGGGCTCCTACGAGCAGTACTTC
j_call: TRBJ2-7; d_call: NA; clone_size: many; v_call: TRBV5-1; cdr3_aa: CASSFLERRNEQYF; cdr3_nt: TGCGCCAGCAGCTTCCTCGAACGACGGAATGAGCAGTACTTC
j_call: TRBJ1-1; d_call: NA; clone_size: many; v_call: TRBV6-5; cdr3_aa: CASSYLVGGNTEAFF; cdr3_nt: TGTGCCAGCAGTTACCTAGTAGGTGGGAACACTGAAGCTTTCTTT
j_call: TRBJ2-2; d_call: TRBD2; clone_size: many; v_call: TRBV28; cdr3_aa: CASSLWRGGGIYTGELFF; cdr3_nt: TGTGCCAGCAGTTTATGGCGGGGGGGAGGTATTTACACCGGGGAGCTGTTTTTT
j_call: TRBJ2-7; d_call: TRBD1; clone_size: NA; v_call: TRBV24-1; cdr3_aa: CATSDLTGSEQYF; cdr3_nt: TGTGCCACCAGTGACCTGACAGGGAGCGAGCAGTACTTC
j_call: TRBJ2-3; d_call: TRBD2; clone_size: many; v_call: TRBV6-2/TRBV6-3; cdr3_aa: CASSYSLRELTDTQYF; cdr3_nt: TGTGCCAGCAGTTACTCGTTGCGGGAGTTGACAGATACGCAGTATTTT
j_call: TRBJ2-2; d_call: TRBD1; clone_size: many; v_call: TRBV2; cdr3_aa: CASSEWRDRANTGELFF; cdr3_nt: TGTGCCAGCAGTGAATGGAGGGACAGGGCGAACACCGGGGAGCTGTTTTTT
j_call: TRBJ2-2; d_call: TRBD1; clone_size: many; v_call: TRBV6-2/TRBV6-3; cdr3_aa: CATGTGLDTGELFF; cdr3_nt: TGTGCCACCGGGACAGGGCTCGACACCGGGGAGCTGTTTTTT
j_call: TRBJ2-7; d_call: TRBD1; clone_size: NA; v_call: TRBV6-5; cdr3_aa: CASSYSRTGGSYEQYF; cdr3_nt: TGTGCCAGCAGTTACTCGCGGACAGGGGGCTCCTACGAGCAGTACTTC
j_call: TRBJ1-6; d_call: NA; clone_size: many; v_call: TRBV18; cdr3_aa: CASSTGDSPLHF; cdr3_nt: TGTGCCAGCTCAACGGGGGATTCACCCCTCCACTTT
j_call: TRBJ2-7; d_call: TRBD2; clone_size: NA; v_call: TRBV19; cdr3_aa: CASSVGLAGVRYF; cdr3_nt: TGTGCCAGTAGTGTGGGACTAGCGGGAGTGCGGTACTTC
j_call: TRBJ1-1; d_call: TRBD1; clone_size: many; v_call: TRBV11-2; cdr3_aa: CASSFDRGFGTEAFF; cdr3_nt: TGTGCCAGCAGCTTCGACAGGGGTTTTGGCACTGAAGCTTTCTTT
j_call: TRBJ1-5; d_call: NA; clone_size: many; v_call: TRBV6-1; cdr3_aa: CASSEGVSLYSNQPQHF; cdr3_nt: TGTGCCAGCAGTGAAGGGGTCAGTCTATATAGCAATCAGCCCCAGCATTTT
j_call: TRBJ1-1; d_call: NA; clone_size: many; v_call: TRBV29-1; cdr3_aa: CSVGQRNTEAFF; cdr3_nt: TGCAGCGTTGGACAGAGGAACACTGAAGCTTTCTTT
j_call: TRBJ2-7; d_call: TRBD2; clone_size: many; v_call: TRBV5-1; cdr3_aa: CASSRGGDVSYEQYF; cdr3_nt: TGCGCCAGCAGCCGGGGGGGAGACGTCTCCTACGAGCAGTACTTC
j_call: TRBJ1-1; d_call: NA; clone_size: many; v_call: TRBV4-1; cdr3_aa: CASSQAYENTEAFF; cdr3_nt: TGCGCCAGCAGCCAAGCGTACGAGAACACTGAAGCTTTCTTT
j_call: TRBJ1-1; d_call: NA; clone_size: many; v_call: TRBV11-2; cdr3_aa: CASSYRPMNTEAFF; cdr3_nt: TGTGCCAGCAGTTACAGGCCCATGAACACTGAAGCTTTCTTT
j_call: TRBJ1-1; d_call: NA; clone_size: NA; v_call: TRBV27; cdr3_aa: CASSFGTMNTEAFF; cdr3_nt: TGTGCCAGCAGTTTTGGGACCATGAACACTGAAGCTTTCTTT
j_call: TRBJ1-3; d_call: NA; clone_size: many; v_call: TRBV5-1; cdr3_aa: CASSFRQASSGNTIYF; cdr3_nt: TGCGCCAGCAGCTTCCGGCAGGCGAGCTCTGGAAACACCATATATTTT
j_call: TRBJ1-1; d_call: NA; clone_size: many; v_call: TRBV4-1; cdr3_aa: CASSQDLTNTEAFF; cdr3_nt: TGCGCCAGCAGCCAAGATTTGACGAACACTGAAGCTTTCTTT
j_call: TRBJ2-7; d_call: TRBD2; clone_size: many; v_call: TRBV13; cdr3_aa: CASSLTAGGEQYF; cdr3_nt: TGTGCCAGCAGCTTAACAGCGGGGGGCGAGCAGTACTTC
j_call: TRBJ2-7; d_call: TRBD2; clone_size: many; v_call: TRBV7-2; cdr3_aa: CASSLFPQRDYYEQYF; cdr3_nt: TGTGCCAGCAGCTTATTCCCCCAGCGGGACTACTACGAGCAGTACTTC
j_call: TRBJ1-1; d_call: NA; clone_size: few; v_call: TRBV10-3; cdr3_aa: CAISESAGGDTEAFF; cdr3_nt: TGTGCCATCAGTGAGTCCGCGGGGGGGGACACTGAAGCTTTCTTT
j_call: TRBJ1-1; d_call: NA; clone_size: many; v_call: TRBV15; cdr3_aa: CATSRDLFGGEAFF; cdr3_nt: TGTGCCACCAGCAGAGATCTGTTTGGGGGTGAAGCTTTCTTT
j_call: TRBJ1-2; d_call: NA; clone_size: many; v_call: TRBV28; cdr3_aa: CASSLPADNYGYTF; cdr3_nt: TGTGCCAGCAGTTTACCGGCAGATAACTATGGCTACACCTTC
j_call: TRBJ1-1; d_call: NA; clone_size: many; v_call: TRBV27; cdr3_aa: CASSPHPQRHRMNTEAFF; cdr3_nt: TGTGCCAGCAGTCCCCACCCTCAACGACATAGAATGAACACTGAAGCTTTCTTT
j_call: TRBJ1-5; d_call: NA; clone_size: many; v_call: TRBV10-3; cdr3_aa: CAISGLSDSQPQHF; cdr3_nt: TGTGCCATCAGTGGGCTTTCGGACAGCCAGCCCCAGCATTTT
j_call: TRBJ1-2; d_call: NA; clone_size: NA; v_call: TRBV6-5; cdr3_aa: CASSYGWAPNYGYTF; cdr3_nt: TGTGCCAGCAGTTACGGTTGGGCGCCTAACTATGGCTACACCTTC
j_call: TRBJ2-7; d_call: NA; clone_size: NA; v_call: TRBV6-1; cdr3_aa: CASRKDGTYEQYF; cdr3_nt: TGTGCCAGCAGGAAGGACGGAACCTACGAGCAGTACTTC
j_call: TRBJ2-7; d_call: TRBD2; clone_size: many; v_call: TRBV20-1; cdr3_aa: CSARDLGLAGYEQYF; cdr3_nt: TGCAGTGCTAGAGATTTAGGACTAGCGGGATACGAGCAGTACTTC
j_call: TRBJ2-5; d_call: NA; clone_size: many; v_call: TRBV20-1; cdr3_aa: CSARVGGWAQETQYF; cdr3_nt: TGCAGTGCTAGAGTAGGGGGATGGGCCCAAGAGACCCAGTACTTC
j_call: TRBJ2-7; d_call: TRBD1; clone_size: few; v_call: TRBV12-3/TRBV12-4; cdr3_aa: CASTLTGTASYEQYF; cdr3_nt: TGTGCCAGCACCCTCACCGGGACAGCCTCCTACGAGCAGTACTTC
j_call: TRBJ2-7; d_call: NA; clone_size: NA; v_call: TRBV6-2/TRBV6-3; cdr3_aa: CASSLPDRLYF; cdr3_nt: TGTGCCAGCAGTCTGCCGGACAGATTATACTTC
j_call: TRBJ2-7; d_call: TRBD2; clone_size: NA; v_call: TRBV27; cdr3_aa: CASSLTSGRAYERYF; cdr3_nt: TGTGCCAGCAGTTTAACTAGCGGGAGGGCCTACGAGCGGTACTTC
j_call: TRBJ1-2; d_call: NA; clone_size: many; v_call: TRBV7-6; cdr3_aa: CASSLGRANYGYTF; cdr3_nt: TGTGCCAGCAGCTTAGGCAGAGCTAACTATGGCTACACCTTC
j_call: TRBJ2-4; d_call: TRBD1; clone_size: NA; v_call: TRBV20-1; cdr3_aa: CSAPDRGLLAKNIQYF; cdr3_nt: TGCAGTGCGCCGGACAGGGGGCTTTTAGCCAAAAACATTCAGTACTTC
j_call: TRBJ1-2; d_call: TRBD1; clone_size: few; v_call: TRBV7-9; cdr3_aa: CASSTEGTGISGYTF; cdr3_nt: TGTGCCAGCAGCACAGAAGGGACAGGGATCAGTGGCTACACCTTC